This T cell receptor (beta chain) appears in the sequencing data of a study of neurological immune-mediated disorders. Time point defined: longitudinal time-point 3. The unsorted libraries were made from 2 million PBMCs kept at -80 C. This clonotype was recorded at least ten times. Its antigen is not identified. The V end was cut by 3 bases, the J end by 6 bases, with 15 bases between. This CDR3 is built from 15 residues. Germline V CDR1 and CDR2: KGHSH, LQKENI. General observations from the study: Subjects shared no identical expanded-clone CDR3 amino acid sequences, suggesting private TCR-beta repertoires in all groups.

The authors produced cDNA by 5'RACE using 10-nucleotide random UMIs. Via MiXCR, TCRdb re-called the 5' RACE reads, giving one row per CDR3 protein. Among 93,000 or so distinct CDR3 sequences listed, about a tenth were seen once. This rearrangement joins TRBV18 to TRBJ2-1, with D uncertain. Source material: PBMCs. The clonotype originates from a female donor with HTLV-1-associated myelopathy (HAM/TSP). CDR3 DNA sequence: TGTGCCAGCTCACCGTCAGCCCTTTCTACCAATGAGCAGTTCTTC. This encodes CASSPSALSTNEQFF.